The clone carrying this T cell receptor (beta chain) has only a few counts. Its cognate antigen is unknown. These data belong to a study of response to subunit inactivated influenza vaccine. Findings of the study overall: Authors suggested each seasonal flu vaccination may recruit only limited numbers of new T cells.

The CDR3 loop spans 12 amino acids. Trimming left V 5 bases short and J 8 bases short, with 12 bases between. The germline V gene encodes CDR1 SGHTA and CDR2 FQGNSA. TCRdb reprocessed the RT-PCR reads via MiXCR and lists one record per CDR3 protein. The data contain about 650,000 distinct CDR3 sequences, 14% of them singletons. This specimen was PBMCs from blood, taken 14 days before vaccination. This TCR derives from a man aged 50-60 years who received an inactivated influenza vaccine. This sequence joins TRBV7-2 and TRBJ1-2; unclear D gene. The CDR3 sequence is CASSHLSQGYTF. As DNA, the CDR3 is TGTGCCAGCAGCCACCTATCTCAGGGCTACACCTTC.